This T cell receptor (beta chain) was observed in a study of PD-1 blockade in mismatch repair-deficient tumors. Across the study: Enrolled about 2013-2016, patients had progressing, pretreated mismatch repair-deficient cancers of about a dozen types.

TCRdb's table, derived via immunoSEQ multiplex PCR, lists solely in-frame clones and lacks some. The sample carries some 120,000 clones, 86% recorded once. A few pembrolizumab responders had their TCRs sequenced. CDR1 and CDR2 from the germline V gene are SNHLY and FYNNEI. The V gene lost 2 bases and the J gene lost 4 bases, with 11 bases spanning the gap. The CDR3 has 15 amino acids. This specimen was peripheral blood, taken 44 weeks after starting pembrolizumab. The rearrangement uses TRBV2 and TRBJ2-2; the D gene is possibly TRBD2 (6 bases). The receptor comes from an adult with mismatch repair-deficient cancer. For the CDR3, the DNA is TGTGCCAGCAGTGAATCCCGGGGGAGCACCGGGGAGCTGTTTTTT. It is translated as CASSESRGSTGELFF.